This entry is about one TCR beta chain. Its antigen is not identified. The CDR3 has 16 residues. The germline V gene encodes CDR1 SGHTA and CDR2 FQGNSA. The V gene end was trimmed by 4 bases and the J gene end by 5 bases; junction bases not matched to a gene: 9. This entry is derived from a study of shared clonotypes between healthy human individuals. Study-level points and caveats: Specimens sampled were limited to blood, with tissue repertoires likely differing.

When replicate PCRs were run on sorted subsets, they used about 200 ng DNA, about 30,000 T cell genomes. In the original analysis: ImmunoSEQ sequences covered only the junction and lacked quality scores; filtering therefore differed. Clones were read by immunoSEQ multiplex PCR, and TCRdb kept only the in-frame ones, dropping some. That table is the source of V, J and clone size, and D and trimming were worked out from the DNA. The sample yields roughly 1,500,000 clones, about 98.5% seen once. Division of CD4+ cells produced a CD45RA+ naive subset and a CD45RA-negative memory subset. Sample: naive CD4+ T cells sorted from blood. The subset was: CD45RA+ positively selected. The source of this sequence is a man aged 25-45 years in good health. V and J are TRBV7-2 and TRBJ2-1; TRBD1 matches 9 bases. This CDR3 reads CASSSKSGTGNNEQFF. CDR3 in DNA: TGTGCCAGCAGCTCAAAATCCGGGACAGGGAACAATGAGCAGTTCTTC. Filled out from reference TRBV7-2 and TRBJ2-1, the complete variable domain reads GAGVSQSPSNKVTEKGKDVELRCDPISGHTALYWYRQSLGQGLEFLIYFQGNSAPDKSGLPSDRFSAERTGGSVSTLTIQRTQQEDSAVYLCASSSKSGTGNNEQFFGPGTRLTVL.